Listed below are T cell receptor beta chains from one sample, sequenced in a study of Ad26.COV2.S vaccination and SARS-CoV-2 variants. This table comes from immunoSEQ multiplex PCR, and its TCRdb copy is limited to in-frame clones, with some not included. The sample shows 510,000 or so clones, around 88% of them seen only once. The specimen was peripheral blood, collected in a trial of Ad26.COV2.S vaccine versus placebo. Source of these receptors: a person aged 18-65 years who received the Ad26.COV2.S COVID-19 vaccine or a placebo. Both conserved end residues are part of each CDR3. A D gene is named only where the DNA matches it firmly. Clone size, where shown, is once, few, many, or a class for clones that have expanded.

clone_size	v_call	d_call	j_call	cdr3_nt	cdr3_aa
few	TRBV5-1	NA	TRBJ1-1	TGCGCCAGCAGCCCCAACTTCGGAGGGAACACTGAAGCTTTCTTT	CASSPNFGGNTEAFF
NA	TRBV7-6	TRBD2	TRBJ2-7	TGTGCCAGCAGCTTAAGCGGGAGGTCCCAGCAGTACTTC	CASSLSGRSQQYF
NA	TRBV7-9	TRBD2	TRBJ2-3	TGTGCCAGCAGCTTCACTAGCGGGAGGGGCGCGGCAGATACGCAGTATTTT	CASSFTSGRGAADTQYF
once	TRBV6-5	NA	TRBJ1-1	TGTGCCAGCATTAGTTATCTTGAAGCTTTCTTT	CASISYLEAFF
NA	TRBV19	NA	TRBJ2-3	TGTGCCAGTAGTATAGATCTAGGGGGAGGCCCTAGCACAGATACGCAGTATTTT	CASSIDLGGGPSTDTQYF
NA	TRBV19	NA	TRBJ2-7	TGTGCCACCCACAGCAGCTCCTACGAGCAGTACTTC	CATHSSSYEQYF
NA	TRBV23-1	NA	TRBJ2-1	TGCGCCAGCAGTCAAGCTGACAGGAACAATGAGCAGTTCTTC	CASSQADRNNEQFF
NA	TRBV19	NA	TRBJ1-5	TGTGCCAGTAGTATCCAGTTTCGTCAGCCCCAGCATTTT	CASSIQFRQPQHF
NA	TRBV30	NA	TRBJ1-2	TGTGCCTGGGACCGAGTGGGGGGCCGTGGCTACACCTTC	CAWDRVGGRGYTF
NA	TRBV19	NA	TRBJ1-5	TGTGCCAGTAGTACAGGCAGAAATAGCAATCAGCCCCAGCATTTT	CASSTGRNSNQPQHF
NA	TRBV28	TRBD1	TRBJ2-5	TGTGCCAGCAGTCCCCATGGGACAGGCTGGGAGACCCAGTACTTC	CASSPHGTGWETQYF
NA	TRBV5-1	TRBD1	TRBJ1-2	TGCGCCAGCAGCTTGGGAGGCGGGGACAGGGGGAACTATGGCTACACCTTC	CASSLGGGDRGNYGYTF
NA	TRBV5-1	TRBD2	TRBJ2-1	TGCGCCAGCACCGTGAGCGGGGGTTACAATGAGCAGTTCTTC	CASTVSGGYNEQFF
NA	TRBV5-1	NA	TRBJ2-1	TGCGCCAGCAGCTTGTCAGGGAACAATGAGCAGTTCTTC	CASSLSGNNEQFF
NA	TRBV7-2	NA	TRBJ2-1	TGTGCCAGCAGCCTCCGGGGCGGGAATGAGCAGTTCTTC	CASSLRGGNEQFF
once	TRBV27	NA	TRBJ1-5	TGTGCCAGCCAAGAGACCGGGTCGCTGCAACGCAATCAGCCCCAGCATTTT	CASQETGSLQRNQPQHF
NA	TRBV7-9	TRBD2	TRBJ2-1	TGTGCCAGCAGCCACCTGACTAGCTCCTCCTACAATGAGCAGTTCTTC	CASSHLTSSSYNEQFF
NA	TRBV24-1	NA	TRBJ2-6	TGTGCCACATCAGACTCCCCCGGGGCCAACGTCCTGACTTTC	CATSDSPGANVLTF
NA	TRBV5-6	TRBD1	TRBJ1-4	TGTGCCAGCAGCAGGGGACAGGGAGGTGAAAAACTGTTTTTT	CASSRGQGGEKLFF
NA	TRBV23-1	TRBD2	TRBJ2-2	TGCGCCAGCAGCATCCGGGACAGATACGGGACTAGCCTAAACACCGGGGAGCTGTTTTTT	CASSIRDRYGTSLNTGELFF
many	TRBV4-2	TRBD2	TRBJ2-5	TGTGCCAGCAGCCAGACTAGCGGGAGGGCAAGGGAGACCCAGTACTTC	CASSQTSGRARETQYF
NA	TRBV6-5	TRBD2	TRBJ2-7	TGTGCCAGCAGCAATAGCGGGAGGCCTTCCGAGCAGTACTTC	CASSNSGRPSEQYF
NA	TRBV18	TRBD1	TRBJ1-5	TGTGCCAGCTCCGGACAGGGGGCCGGCAATCAGCCCCAGCATTTT	CASSGQGAGNQPQHF
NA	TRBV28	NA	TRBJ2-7	TGTGCCAGCAGTTTAGTCCGGGACGAGCAGTACTTC	CASSLVRDEQYF
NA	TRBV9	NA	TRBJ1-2	TGTGCCAGCAGCCCTCAGGACGGAAACTATGGCTACACCTTC	CASSPQDGNYGYTF
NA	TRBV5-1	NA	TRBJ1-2	TGCGCCAGCAGCCATGGGACTCTCAACTATGGCTACACCTTC	CASSHGTLNYGYTF
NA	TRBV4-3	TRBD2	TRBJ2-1	TGCGCCAGCAGCCCAGCGGGAGGGCCTACAGGCAATCAGTTCTTC	CASSPAGGPTGNQFF
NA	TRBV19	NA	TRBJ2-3	TGTGCCAGTAACTGGTTCGCAGGGACTAGCACAGATACGCAGTATTTT	CASNWFAGTSTDTQYF
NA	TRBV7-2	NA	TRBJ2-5	TGTGCCAGCAGCTCAGGGGTACGGGTGTGGGAGGAGACCCAGTACTTC	CASSSGVRVWEETQYF
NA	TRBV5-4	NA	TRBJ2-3	TGTGCCAGCAGAATGGGGCCGACCCAGCAGGGCACAGATACGCAGTATTTT	CASRMGPTQQGTDTQYF
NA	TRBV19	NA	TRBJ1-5	TGTGCCAGTAGTATGGTGGGCCCGGGACCGATCCCTGAGCCCCAGCATTTT	CASSMVGPGPIPEPQHF
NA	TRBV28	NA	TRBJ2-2	TGTGCCAGCAGTTTATGGGACAGTGGGAACACCGGGGAGCTGTTTTTT	CASSLWDSGNTGELFF
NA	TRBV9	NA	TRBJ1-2	TGTGCCAGCAGTCGGGGGGGCTATGTTGGCTACACCTTC	CASSRGGYVGYTF
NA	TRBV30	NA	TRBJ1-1	TGTGCCTGCCCAAAAGTGGGAACTGAAGCTTTCTTT	CACPKVGTEAFF
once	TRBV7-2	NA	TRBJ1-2	TGTGCCAGCAGCTTAGGCCCCGCAGTGGGAACCTATGGCTACACCTTC	CASSLGPAVGTYGYTF